The 21 T cell receptor beta chains below come from one sample, sequenced in a study of T cell responses to AZD1222 COVID-19 vaccine. Clones were read by immunoSEQ multiplex PCR, and TCRdb kept only the in-frame ones, dropping some. This sample has over 85,000 clones, with around 90% found just once. The source material was peripheral blood, sampled 28 days after the second AZD1222 dose. The receptor set was obtained from an adult who received the AZD1222 COVID-19 vaccine.

This sequence joins TRBV10-3 and TRBJ1-4; no clear D gene. Germline V gene data show CDR1 as ENHRY and CDR2 as SYGVKD. The CDR3 is 12 residues long. V gave up 10 bases and J gave up 6 bases, with 12 bases separating them. The DNA for the CDR3 is TGTGCCACCGGTGGAGAAGATGAAAAACTGTTTTTT. Translated: CATGGEDEKLFF.

This clone was seen just once. V gene TRBV5-4 combines with J gene TRBJ2-1; tentatively, D is TRBD2 (6 bases). The CDR3 is 16 amino acids. V was cut by 4 bases and J by 5 bases, with 19 bases left in between. Germline V lookup: CDR1 SGHNT, CDR2 YYREEE (reference sequence). CDR3 loop: CASSHPSGLSDNEQFF. The CDR3 DNA follows: TGTGCCAGCAGCCACCCCTCGGGACTTAGCGACAATGAGCAGTTCTTC.

This sequence joins TRBV28 and TRBJ1-4; 8 nucleotides line up with TRBD1. V lost 6 bases and J lost 11; bases outside the gene matches: 8. The CDR3 covers 13 residues. Germline CDR1 is MDHEN and CDR2 is SYDVKM. The CDR3 sequence: CASSLGQGFKLFF. The CDR3 DNA follows: TGTGCCAGCAGCCTCGGACAGGGTTTCAAACTGTTTTTT.

The genes are TRBV6-5 and TRBJ2-5; D is unclear. Trimming cost V 3 bases and J 7 bases, with 9 bases left between them. The CDR3 runs to 12 residues. The germline gives CDR1 MNHEY, CDR2 SVGAGI. CDR3 region: CASSYSTGTQYF. The CDR3 DNA is TGTGCCAGCAGTTATTCGACGGGGACCCAGTACTTC.

The chain has TRBV10-1 and TRBJ1-4; no clear D gene. Germline V gene lookup returns CDR1 WNHNN and CDR2 SYGVQD (reference sequence). The CDR3 has 16 amino acids. Trimming took off 1 base at V and 3 bases at J, with 12 bases between the two ends. The CDR3 is CASSEFRPRSNEKLFF. DNA of the CDR3: TGCGCCAGCAGTGAGTTCCGACCGCGATCTAATGAAAAACTGTTTTTT.

The J gene is TRBJ2-7, the V gene TRBV5-1, with D perhaps assigned TRBD1 or TRBD2 (5 bases each). The CDR3 is 14 amino acids. Germline loops: CDR1 SGHRS, CDR2 YFSETQ. V lost 1 base, J lost 2 bases, and 10 bases lay in between. For the CDR3, the DNA is TGCGCCAGCAGCTTGTTGGGACCAACCTACGAGCAGTACTTC. It codes for CASSLLGPTYEQYF.

V is TRBV5-1 and J is TRBJ1-6, with no clear D. Germline assignment: CDR1 SGHRS and CDR2 YFSETQ. The CDR3 consists of 14 residues. V was shortened by 6 bases and J by 5 bases, with 12 bases between the two germline ends. The CDR3 nucleotides are TGCGCCAGCAAGAACGGACTCGATAATTCACCCCTCCACTTT. Translated, it gives CASKNGLDNSPLHF.

The chain employs TRBV19 and TRBJ2-1; D unclear. Germline lookup yields CDR1 LNHDA and CDR2 SQIVND (reference sequence). This CDR3 spans 11 amino acids. Between the trimmed V and J ends, which lost 3 bases and 10 bases, there was a span of 7 bases. CDR3 coding DNA: TGTGCCAGTAGTATTGGTGGGGAGCAGTTCTTC. It specifies CASSIGGEQFF.

The genes are TRBV3-1 (or the pseudogene TRBV3-2) and TRBJ2-1; D is unresolved. The CDR3 spans 15 residues. V was clipped by 1 base and J by 0 bases, with 7 bases between them. Germline CDR1 and CDR2: LGHDT and YNNKEL (reference sequence). CDR3 region: CASSQVLSSYNEQFF. The CDR3 DNA reads as TGTGCCAGCAGCCAAGTACTGAGCTCCTACAATGAGCAGTTCTTC.

The V call is TRBV25-1, the J call TRBJ1-6, with a possible D match to TRBD1 (5 bases). The germline V gene encodes CDR1 MGHDK and CDR2 SYGVNS. V shed 6 bases and J shed 4 bases, with 7 bases lying between them. This CDR3 region has 13 residues. CDR3 sequence: CASRGRYNSPLHF. The CDR3, as DNA: TGTGCCAGCAGGGGACGTTATAATTCACCCCTCCACTTT.

This clone was observed a single time. The rearrangement uses TRBV5-1 and TRBJ1-4; D gene ambiguous. CDR3 length: 15 residues. Germline CDR1 and CDR2: SGHRS and YFSETQ. Trimming cost V 1 base and J 0 bases, with 7 bases left between them. In DNA, the CDR3 is TGCGCCAGCAGCTTGTTGAGGGCAACTAATGAAAAACTGTTTTTT. Translated, it gives CASSLLRATNEKLFF.

This clone occurred a few times. The rearrangement links TRBV5-1 to TRBJ1-1; D might be TRBD1 (6 bases). From germline, CDR1 is SGHRS and CDR2 YFSETQ. Deletions cut 0 bases from V and 7 bases from J, with 13 bases between. This CDR3 comprises 14 residues. In nucleotides, the CDR3 is TGCGCCAGCAGCTTGGCATCCGGGGGCAATGAAGCTTTCTTT. Its protein product is CASSLASGGNEAFF.

The chain uses TRBV19 and TRBJ1-1, with 7 bases aligning to TRBD1. Germline trimming cut 10 bases from V and 7 bases from J; bases unmatched to any gene: 9. The CDR3 is 12 amino acids. Germline-derived CDR1 and CDR2 are LNHDA and SQIVND (reference sequence). The CDR3 DNA sequence: TGTGCCACTAACAGGGGATTAGGTGAAGCTTTCTTT. Translating it yields CATNRGLGEAFF. The full variable domain, rest sourced from reference TRBV19 and TRBJ1-1, is DGGITQSPKYLFRKEGQNVTLSCEQNLNHDAMYWYRQDPGQGLRLIYYSQIVNDFQKGDIAEGYSVSREKKESFPLTVTSAQKNPTAFYLCATNRGLGEAFFGQGTRLTVV.

This chain joins TRBV7-5 and TRBJ1-1; the table calls TRBD1, which could not be checked here. TRBV7-5 is marked as a pseudogene. This CDR3 comprises 17 residues. CDR3 in amino acids: CARSPPTRTGRSTEAFF. CDR3 DNA: TGTGCCAGAAGCCCCCCGACCCGGACAGGGCGGAGCACTGAAGCTTTCTTT.

The rearrangement uses TRBV5-4 and TRBJ2-7; D is uncertain. Per germline, CDR1 SGHNT and CDR2 YYREEE (reference sequence). This CDR3 is built from 15 residues. Trimming stripped 0 bases from V and 3 bases from J, with 13 bases between. The CDR3, as DNA: TGTGCCAGCAGCTTGGACGGACGTACAGACTACGAGCAGTACTTC. Translation gives CASSLDGRTDYEQYF.

V usage is TRBV12-3 or TRBV12-4 and J usage is TRBJ1-2; 7 nucleotides agree with TRBD1. The V segment lost 2 bases and the J segment 7 bases; nucleotides outside the gene matches: 4. The CDR3 is 13 amino acids. This CDR3 reads CASSLRGGFGYTF. The CDR3 coding sequence is TGTGCCAGCAGTTTAAGAGGGGGCTTTGGCTACACCTTC.

The chain is built from TRBV5-1 and TRBJ2-7, with 7 bases that match TRBD1. The CDR3 spans 13 residues. The germline V gene encodes CDR1 SGHRS and CDR2 YFSETQ. V shed 2 bases and J 3 bases; nucleotides not matched to a gene: 2. The CDR3 bases are TGCGCCAGCAGCTTCGGGACAGTCTACGAGCAGTACTTC. This sequence encodes CASSFGTVYEQYF.

V gene TRBV3-1 (or the pseudogene TRBV3-2) combines with J gene TRBJ1-1, with D unclear. The V and J ends lost 2 bases and 4 bases respectively, with 8 bases between them. CDR1 is LGHDT and CDR2 is YNNKEL in the germline V gene (reference sequence). This CDR3 has 13 amino acids. CDR3 DNA: TGTGCCAGCAGCCAATACTCGAGCACTGAAGCTTTCTTT. Protein sequence: CASSQYSSTEAFF.

The J gene is TRBJ2-7, the V gene TRBV5-1; 9 nucleotides align to TRBD1. The CDR3 consists of 15 residues. Germline loops: CDR1 SGHRS, CDR2 YFSETQ. The J segment lost 0 bases and the V segment lost 4 bases, leaving 5 bases of the junction unmatched. As DNA, the CDR3 is TGCGCCAGCAGCCCTGGGGACAGGGACTCCTACGAGCAGTACTTC. Translated, it gives CASSPGDRDSYEQYF.

The genes are TRBV5-4 and TRBJ2-4; D is unclear. CDR1 is SGHNT, CDR2 YYREEE, per germline (reference sequence). Trimming pared 4 bases from V and 0 bases from J, leaving 8 bases between. The CDR3 sequence is 14 residues long. CDR3 nucleotides: TGTGCCAGCAGCCCGGACCTAGCCAAAAACATTCAGTACTTC. Amino acids: CASSPDLAKNIQYF.

This chain joins TRBV6-1 and TRBJ2-5, with D possibly matching TRBD2 (7 bases). In germline, CDR1 is MNHNS, CDR2 SASEGT. This CDR3 region has 15 residues. The ends were cut back, 2 bases at V and 5 bases at J, with 15 bases in the middle. Here the CDR3 reads CASSELRGARETQYF. The CDR3 bases are TGTGCCAGCAGTGAATTACGGGGGGCGCGGGAGACCCAGTACTTC.